The rows below give T cell receptor beta chains drawn from one sample of a study of human T cells and chemical hapten exposure. TCRdb reanalysed the RACE reads using MiXCR and keeps one entry per CDR3 protein. This sample has more than 150,000 distinct CDR3 sequences, with approximately 15% found just once. The sequencing used whole blood, collected in connection with sensitization to the hapten diphenylcyclopropenone (DPC). These receptors were collected from a woman in her 30s with alopecia areata. Some clones in this sample may be carry-over from other donors' samples. The CDR3 runs from the conserved cysteine through the conserved F or W. Each record gives: D gene, clone size, J gene, V gene, CDR3 protein, CDR3 DNA. D genes are given only for firm matches. A row's size may be missing; if present it is once, few, many or a size class.

d_gene: .
abundance: .
j_gene: TRBJ1-1
v_gene: TRBV5-1
CDR3aa: CASSLRAGVLNTEAFF
CDR3nt: TGCGCCAGCAGCTTGAGGGCAGGGGTATTGAACACTGAAGCTTTCTTT

d_gene: .
abundance: many
j_gene: TRBJ2-7
v_gene: TRBV16
CDR3aa: CASSSTLSGVEKSYEQYF
CDR3nt: TGTGCCAGCAGCTCCACGCTATCAGGGGTGGAAAAGTCCTACGAGCAGTACTTC

d_gene: TRBD2
abundance: few
j_gene: TRBJ2-5
v_gene: TRBV30
CDR3aa: CAWATGLAETQYF
CDR3nt: TGTGCCTGGGCTACGGGACTAGCCGAGACCCAGTACTTC

d_gene: .
abundance: .
j_gene: TRBJ1-1
v_gene: TRBV27
CDR3aa: CASRRSQYEAFF
CDR3nt: TGTGCCAGCAGGCGGTCCCAGTATGAAGCTTTCTTT

d_gene: TRBD2
abundance: few
j_gene: TRBJ2-5
v_gene: TRBV6-4
CDR3aa: CASSPSGGPGETQYF
CDR3nt: TGTGCCAGCAGCCCTAGCGGGGGCCCGGGGGAGACCCAGTACTTC

d_gene: .
abundance: .
j_gene: TRBJ1-4
v_gene: TRBV7-2
CDR3aa: CASSLGAVDSEKLFF
CDR3nt: TGTGCCAGCAGCTTAGGGGCGGTTGACAGTGAAAAACTGTTTTTT

d_gene: .
abundance: .
j_gene: TRBJ1-6
v_gene: TRBV11-3
CDR3aa: CASTSTIGDSPLHF
CDR3nt: TGTGCCAGCACCAGTACGATCGGGGATTCACCCCTCCACTTT

d_gene: .
abundance: .
j_gene: TRBJ1-2
v_gene: TRBV29-1
CDR3aa: CSVDKANYGYTF
CDR3nt: TGCAGCGTTGACAAAGCTAACTATGGCTACACCTTC

d_gene: .
abundance: .
j_gene: TRBJ1-1
v_gene: TRBV5-1
CDR3aa: CASSLGQAPEAFF
CDR3nt: TGCGCCAGCAGCTTGGGACAGGCCCCTGAAGCTTTCTTT

d_gene: .
abundance: many
j_gene: TRBJ2-3
v_gene: TRBV6-2/TRBV6-3
CDR3aa: CASRRSGQNTDTQYF
CDR3nt: TGTGCCAGCAGGCGATCCGGACAGAACACAGATACGCAGTATTTT

d_gene: TRBD2
abundance: .
j_gene: TRBJ2-5
v_gene: TRBV4-3
CDR3aa: CASSPGLAATQYF
CDR3nt: TGCGCCAGCAGCCCCGGACTAGCGGCGACCCAGTACTTC

d_gene: .
abundance: few
j_gene: TRBJ2-5
v_gene: TRBV12-3/TRBV12-4
CDR3aa: CASTPRGGLQETQYF
CDR3nt: TGTGCCAGCACTCCTAGAGGTGGCCTACAAGAGACCCAGTACTTC

d_gene: TRBD1
abundance: .
j_gene: TRBJ2-3
v_gene: TRBV20-1
CDR3aa: CSASYRGQGQYF
CDR3nt: TGCAGTGCGAGCTACAGGGGGCAGGGGCAGTATTTT

d_gene: .
abundance: many
j_gene: TRBJ1-3
v_gene: TRBV28
CDR3aa: CASSLFTAAGGNTIYF
CDR3nt: TGTGCCAGCAGTTTATTTACCGCCGCTGGTGGAAACACCATATATTTT

d_gene: TRBD1
abundance: few
j_gene: TRBJ1-2
v_gene: TRBV19
CDR3aa: CASSIDGWGQAEYGYTF
CDR3nt: TGTGCCAGTAGTATCGATGGTTGGGGACAGGCAGAATATGGCTACACCTTC

d_gene: .
abundance: many
j_gene: TRBJ2-7
v_gene: TRBV9
CDR3aa: CASSVGGSSSYEQYF
CDR3nt: TGTGCCAGCAGCGTAGGCGGCTCCTCCTCCTACGAGCAGTACTTC

d_gene: .
abundance: .
j_gene: TRBJ2-6
v_gene: TRBV27
CDR3aa: CASTRWIGTPSSGANVLTF
CDR3nt: TGTGCCAGCACAAGATGGATTGGGACACCGAGCTCTGGGGCCAACGTCCTGACTTTC

d_gene: .
abundance: .
j_gene: TRBJ1-1
v_gene: TRBV9
CDR3aa: CASSVGDSYTEAFF
CDR3nt: TGTGCCAGCAGCGTAGGAGACAGCTACACTGAAGCTTTCTTT

d_gene: .
abundance: many
j_gene: TRBJ1-2
v_gene: TRBV2
CDR3aa: CASIRIAGQNYGYTF
CDR3nt: TGTGCCAGCATTCGCATCGCCGGACAGAACTATGGCTACACCTTC

d_gene: .
abundance: many
j_gene: TRBJ2-7
v_gene: TRBV6-5
CDR3aa: CASSFDTYEQYF
CDR3nt: TGTGCCAGCAGTTTCGACACCTACGAGCAGTACTTC

d_gene: .
abundance: .
j_gene: TRBJ2-7
v_gene: TRBV12-3/TRBV12-4
CDR3aa: CASSLITGYEQYF
CDR3nt: TGTGCCAGCAGTTTAATTACTGGCTACGAGCAGTACTTC

d_gene: .
abundance: .
j_gene: TRBJ1-1
v_gene: TRBV4-3
CDR3aa: CASSFRGAEAFF
CDR3nt: TGCGCCAGCAGCTTTAGGGGGGCTGAAGCTTTCTTT

d_gene: .
abundance: .
j_gene: TRBJ1-1
v_gene: TRBV28
CDR3aa: CASDSATEAFF
CDR3nt: TGTGCCAGCGACAGTGCCACTGAAGCTTTCTTT

d_gene: .
abundance: many
j_gene: TRBJ1-5
v_gene: TRBV6-6
CDR3aa: CASRTGLQPQHF
CDR3nt: TGTGCCAGCCGCACAGGGCTTCAGCCCCAGCATTTT

d_gene: TRBD2
abundance: .
j_gene: TRBJ2-7
v_gene: TRBV2
CDR3aa: CASSDRLAGTEQYF
CDR3nt: TGTGCCAGCAGTGATCGCCTAGCGGGGACCGAGCAGTACTTC

d_gene: TRBD1
abundance: many
j_gene: TRBJ2-7
v_gene: TRBV7-2
CDR3aa: CASSRTGIYEQYF
CDR3nt: TGTGCCAGCTCCCGGACAGGGATCTACGAGCAGTACTTC

d_gene: .
abundance: .
j_gene: TRBJ1-1
v_gene: TRBV6-5
CDR3aa: CASSRERPREGEAFF
CDR3nt: TGTGCCAGCAGTCGGGAACGGCCCCGGGAGGGTGAAGCTTTCTTT

d_gene: .
abundance: few
j_gene: TRBJ1-1
v_gene: TRBV7-9
CDR3aa: CASSLGAGVEMNTEAFF
CDR3nt: TGTGCCAGCAGCTTAGGGGCAGGGGTCGAAATGAACACTGAAGCTTTCTTT

d_gene: .
abundance: many
j_gene: TRBJ2-7
v_gene: TRBV6-5
CDR3aa: CASSYSPAEVHYEQYF
CDR3nt: TGTGCCAGCAGTTACTCTCCAGCGGAGGTCCACTACGAGCAGTACTTC

d_gene: TRBD1
abundance: .
j_gene: TRBJ2-7
v_gene: TRBV18
CDR3aa: CASSPRGTGVSYEQYF
CDR3nt: TGTGCCAGCTCCCCCAGGGGGACAGGGGTCTCCTACGAGCAGTACTTC

d_gene: .
abundance: few
j_gene: TRBJ1-1
v_gene: TRBV20-1
CDR3aa: CSALDLQGKAFF
CDR3nt: TGCAGTGCTCTCGACCTACAGGGTAAAGCTTTCTTT

d_gene: .
abundance: many
j_gene: TRBJ1-5
v_gene: TRBV14
CDR3aa: CASSSQVNQPQHF
CDR3nt: TGTGCCAGCAGCTCGCAGGTTAATCAGCCCCAGCATTTT

d_gene: TRBD1
abundance: .
j_gene: TRBJ1-1
v_gene: TRBV4-2
CDR3aa: CASRPLTGSYTEAFF
CDR3nt: TGTGCCAGCAGACCCCTGACAGGGAGTTACACTGAAGCTTTCTTT

d_gene: TRBD1
abundance: few
j_gene: TRBJ1-1
v_gene: TRBV12-3/TRBV12-4
CDR3aa: CASSAGQGGQAFF
CDR3nt: TGTGCCAGCAGCGCCGGACAGGGGGGCCAAGCTTTCTTT

d_gene: .
abundance: .
j_gene: TRBJ2-2
v_gene: TRBV5-4
CDR3aa: CASSVGSFTGELFF
CDR3nt: TGTGCCAGCAGCGTGGGGTCCTTCACCGGGGAGCTGTTTTTT

d_gene: .
abundance: once
j_gene: TRBJ2-7
v_gene: TRBV11-2
CDR3aa: CASSPDLNQGFGEQYF
CDR3nt: TGTGCCAGCAGCCCAGACCTAAATCAGGGTTTCGGCGAGCAGTACTTC

d_gene: .
abundance: many
j_gene: TRBJ1-5
v_gene: TRBV28
CDR3aa: CATSGSGQPQHF
CDR3nt: TGTGCCACCTCAGGGTCAGGCCAGCCCCAGCATTTT

d_gene: .
abundance: few
j_gene: TRBJ2-5
v_gene: TRBV29-1
CDR3aa: CSVDSGQGTGETQYF
CDR3nt: TGCAGCGTTGACTCAGGGCAGGGGACTGGGGAGACCCAGTACTTC

d_gene: .
abundance: .
j_gene: TRBJ2-3
v_gene: TRBV21-1
CDR3aa: CASSIPTSGGQNPSTDTQYF
CDR3nt: TGTGCCAGCAGCATCCCAACTAGCGGGGGGCAGAATCCTAGCACAGATACGCAGTATTTT

d_gene: .
abundance: many
j_gene: TRBJ1-6
v_gene: TRBV5-5
CDR3aa: CASSLVDRNSPLHF
CDR3nt: TGTGCCAGCAGCTTGGTCGACAGAAATTCACCCCTCCACTTT

d_gene: .
abundance: .
j_gene: TRBJ2-1
v_gene: TRBV5-1
CDR3aa: CASSSGSGGHNEQFF
CDR3nt: TGCGCCAGCAGCTCGGGCTCCGGGGGTCACAATGAGCAGTTCTTC

d_gene: .
abundance: .
j_gene: TRBJ2-1
v_gene: TRBV21-1
CDR3aa: CASSSNGGTSGRTGSYNEQIF
CDR3nt: TGTGCCAGCAGCTCGAACGGCGGGACTAGCGGGAGGACAGGCTCCTACAATGAGCAGATCTTC

d_gene: TRBD1
abundance: many
j_gene: TRBJ1-1
v_gene: TRBV9
CDR3aa: CASSTGGGTEAFF
CDR3nt: TGTGCCAGCAGCACAGGGGGCGGGACTGAAGCTTTCTTT

d_gene: .
abundance: .
j_gene: TRBJ2-1
v_gene: TRBV5-4
CDR3aa: CASSLEEYNEQFF
CDR3nt: TGTGCCAGCAGCTTGGAGGAGTACAATGAGCAGTTCTTC

d_gene: .
abundance: few
j_gene: TRBJ2-1
v_gene: TRBV7-2
CDR3aa: CASSRQRGSLDEQFF
CDR3nt: TGTGCCAGCAGTCGACAGAGGGGGAGTTTGGATGAGCAGTTCTTC

d_gene: .
abundance: .
j_gene: TRBJ2-3
v_gene: TRBV29-1
CDR3aa: CSVGFGALSTDTQYF
CDR3nt: TGCAGCGTTGGTTTCGGGGCCCTTTCCACAGATACGCAGTATTTT